Shown below are 8 T cell receptor beta chains from a single sample sequenced in a study of cytomegalovirus exposure and HLA in healthy donors. Use of 60 Vbeta and 13 Jbeta primers characterized the PCR. Sequencing was performed with immunoSEQ multiplex PCR; in TCRdb, only in-frame clones are kept and a portion is missing. The table lists 85,000 to 100,000 clones, around three quarters of them singletons. The sample consisted of PBMCs. The receptors stem from a human donor in good health.

J is TRBJ1-5 and V is TRBV10-2; TRBD1 might be the D (5 bases). V lost 0 bases and J 4 bases, leaving 19 bases between the germline ends. Germline CDR1 WSHSY, CDR2 SAAADI. The CDR3 spans 18 residues. The CDR3 nucleotides are TGCGCCAGCAGTGAGTCGTTACCAGGGCCTAGTGGGAATCAGCCCCAGCATTTT. Translating it yields CASSESLPGPSGNQPQHF.

The chain carries TRBV29-1 and TRBJ2-1; 9 bases agree with TRBD2. The germline V gene encodes CDR1 SQVTM and CDR2 ANQGSEA. Losses at the gene ends were 2 bases for V and 6 bases for J; bases not matched to a gene: 8. The CDR3 runs 15 residues. CDR3 DNA sequence: TGCAGCGTTGAAAGCGTTTCTAGCGGGATCAATGAGCAGTTCTTC. It translates to CSVESVSSGINEQFF.

The chain carries TRBV5-1 and TRBJ2-3; D is undetermined. The length of the CDR3 is 13 residues. Germline V gene data show CDR1 as SGHRS and CDR2 as YFSETQ. The V and J ends lost 0 bases and 5 bases respectively, with 7 bases between them. The CDR3 sequence is CASSLGPRDTQYF. DNA of the CDR3: TGCGCCAGCAGCTTGGGGCCCCGAGATACGCAGTATTTT. The full variable domain, completed using reference TRBV5-1 and TRBJ2-3, is KAGVTQTPRYLIKTRGQQVTLSCSPISGHRSVSWYQQTPGQGLQFLFEYFSETQRNKGNFPGRFSGRQFSNSRSEMNVSTLELGDSALYLCASSLGPRDTQYFGPGTRLTVL.

The CDR3 region has the DNA TGTGCCACCGACCAGGGCCCTGGGGCCAACGTCCTGACTTTC. It specifies CATDQGPGANVLTF. This sequence joins TRBV6-6 and TRBJ2-6, with TRBD1 as a possible D gene (5 bases). V was shortened by 10 bases and J by 2 bases, with 12 bases between the two germline ends. Per germline, CDR1 MNHNY and CDR2 SVGAGI (reference sequence). The length of the CDR3 is 14 residues.

This clone has a single count. This chain uses TRBV9 with TRBJ2-3; TRBD2 matches 14 bases. The CDR3 contains 19 residues. The J segment lost 4 bases and the V segment lost 0 bases, leaving 10 bases of the junction unmatched. Germline lookup yields CDR1 SGDLS and CDR2 YYNGEE. The CDR3 bases are TGTGCCAGCAGCGTAGAGCCAGGGGGACTAGCGGGAGTTCCAGATACGCAGTATTTT. Protein sequence: CASSVEPGGLAGVPDTQYF.

This chain links TRBV19 with TRBJ2-5, with 7 bases aligning to TRBD1. The CDR3 totals 16 residues. From germline, CDR1 is LNHDA and CDR2 SQIVND (reference sequence). With 4 bases clipped from V and 3 bases from J, the junction kept 11 bases outside the gene matches. CDR3 protein: CASSRQMTGWEETQYF. In DNA, the CDR3 is TGTGCCAGTAGTAGACAAATGACAGGGTGGGAAGAGACCCAGTACTTC.

The chain has TRBV6-1 and TRBJ1-3, with TRBD1 identical over 7 bases. The length of the CDR3 is 14 residues. Germline values: CDR1 MNHNS, CDR2 SASEGT. With 7 bases clipped from V and 4 bases from J, the junction kept 7 bases outside the gene matches. The CDR3 is CASTRTGAGNTIYF. The CDR3 bases are TGTGCCAGCACCCGCACAGGGGCGGGAAACACCATATATTTT.

The V gene is TRBV7-2, the J gene TRBJ2-5, with 7 nucleotides matching TRBD2. The junction had 7 bases not matched to a gene; V was cut back by 1 base and J by 5 bases. CDR1 is SGHTA, CDR2 FQGNSA, per germline. The length of the CDR3 is 15 residues. CDR3 in DNA: TGTGCCAGCAGCTTAGACGGCGGGAGAGGCGAGACCCAGTACTTC. It translates to CASSLDGGRGETQYF.